What follows is one T cell receptor beta chain and its context. With V trimmed by 5 bases and J by 2 bases, 10 bases remained unmatched. Per germline, CDR1 LNHDA and CDR2 SQIVND (reference sequence). The CDR3 sequence is 17 residues long. This sample was taken from a study of blood T cell repertoires in COVID-19. Looking at the study overall: Sites in the United States, Italy and Spain provided acute and convalescent COVID-19 samples. T cells, B-cell-depleted T cells, or PBMCs supplied cDNA or gDNA.

Methods used by the authors: Amplification with reference gene primers provided the estimates of nucleated cell counts. TCRdb's table, derived via immunoSEQ multiplex PCR, lists solely in-frame clones and lacks some. V, J and clone size are those of that table, while D and trimming were read from the DNA. The sample has fewer than 300,000 clones; approximately 84% are singletons. J is TRBJ1-5 and V is TRBV19; TRBD1 matches 9 bases. The receptor's source is a human donor with COVID-19, enrolled during active disease. The donor label of this sample is uncertain. Sequencing was done on a sample of peripheral blood. The CDR3 DNA follows: TGTGCCAGTAGTTCCCGGGACAGGGTACGTGGCAATCAGCCCCAGCATTTT. Protein product: CASSSRDRVRGNQPQHF.